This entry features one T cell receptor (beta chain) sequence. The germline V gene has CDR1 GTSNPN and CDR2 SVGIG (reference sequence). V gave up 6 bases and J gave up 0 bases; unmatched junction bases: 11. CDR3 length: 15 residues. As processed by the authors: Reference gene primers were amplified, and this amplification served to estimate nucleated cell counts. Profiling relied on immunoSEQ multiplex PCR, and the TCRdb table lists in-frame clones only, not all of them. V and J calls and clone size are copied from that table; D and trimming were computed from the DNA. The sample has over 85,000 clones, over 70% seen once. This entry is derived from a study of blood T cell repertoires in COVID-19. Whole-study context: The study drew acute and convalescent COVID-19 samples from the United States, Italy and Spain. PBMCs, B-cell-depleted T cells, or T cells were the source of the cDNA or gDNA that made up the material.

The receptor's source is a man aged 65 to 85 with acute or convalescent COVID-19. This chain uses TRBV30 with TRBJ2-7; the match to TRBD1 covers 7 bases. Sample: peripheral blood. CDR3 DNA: TGTGCCTGCTACAACCAAGGGGGCTCCTCCTACGAGCAGTACTTC. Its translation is CACYNQGGSSYEQYF.